The next 21 T cell receptor beta chains were all read from a single sample in a study of blood T cell repertoires in COVID-19. Clones were read by immunoSEQ multiplex PCR, and TCRdb kept only the in-frame ones, dropping some. The table records about 160,000 clones, around 74% of them present only once. The sequencing input was peripheral blood. Receptors were obtained from a woman of 80 years or more with acute or convalescent COVID-19.

V and J are TRBV3-1 (or the pseudogene TRBV3-2) and TRBJ1-1, with D possibly TRBD1 on 6 matching bases. Germline loops: CDR1 LGHDT, CDR2 YNNKEL (reference sequence). Trimming took off 4 bases at V and 1 base at J, with 10 bases between the two ends. The CDR3 runs 14 residues. In nucleotides, the CDR3 is TGTGCCAGCAGCCCGCAGGGGACGAACACTGAAGCTTTCTTT. Protein: CASSPQGTNTEAFF.

This chain joins TRBV19 and TRBJ1-2, with D maybe TRBD1 (5 bases). Trimming shortened V by 2 bases and J by 3 bases, and 7 bases separated the two germline ends. The CDR3 is made up of 13 amino acids. Germline V gene data show CDR1 as LNHDA and CDR2 as SQIVND (reference sequence). This CDR3 reads CASSISGYYGYTF. CDR3 sequence (DNA): TGTGCCAGTAGTATATCAGGGTACTATGGCTACACCTTC.

J is TRBJ1-2 and V is TRBV11-1; TRBD1 is a possible D gene (5 bases). V was cut by 2 bases and J by 2 bases, with 12 bases left in between. The germline CDR1 and CDR2 sequences are SGHAT and FQDESV (reference sequence). The CDR3 spans 15 residues. DNA of the CDR3: TGTGCCAGCAGCTTATCGGAAGGGGCAAACTATGGCTACACCTTC. The encoded protein is CASSLSEGANYGYTF.

The rearrangement links TRBV30 to TRBJ2-1; D might be TRBD2 (5 bases). V lost 0 bases and J 9 bases, leaving 21 bases between the germline ends. Germline values: CDR1 GTSNPN, CDR2 SVGIG (reference sequence). The CDR3 sequence is 16 residues long. This CDR3 reads CAWSVGGPHPSTEQFF. The CDR3 region has the DNA TGTGCCTGGAGTGTGGGCGGGCCGCACCCGAGCACTGAGCAGTTCTTC.

The chain couples TRBV6-5 to TRBJ1-4, with a weak D call TRBD1 (5 bases). The CDR3 contains 13 residues. Germline CDR1 and CDR2: MNHEY and SVGAGI. The germline V and J ends were trimmed by 4 bases and 8 bases, with 11 bases remaining between them. The CDR3 DNA reads TGTGCCAGCAGTTCAGGGATTTGGGAAAAACTGTTTTTT. Its translation is CASSSGIWEKLFF.

J is TRBJ2-3 and V is TRBV19; tentative D call: TRBD1 (5 bases). The length of the CDR3 is 15 residues. The germline V gene has CDR1 LNHDA and CDR2 SQIVND (reference sequence). Trimming pared 4 bases from V and 4 bases from J, leaving 15 bases between. The CDR3 protein is CASSTNQRGADTQYF. CDR3 DNA: TGTGCCAGTAGTACCAACCAAAGGGGCGCAGATACGCAGTATTTT.

The V call is TRBV15, the J call TRBJ2-3, with 11 nucleotides matching TRBD2. This CDR3 has 21 amino acids. Germline-derived CDR1 and CDR2 are LNHNV and YYDKDF (reference sequence). V was clipped by 0 bases and J by 1 base; unmatched bases: 15. This CDR3 is CATSRDWATSGIGGGTDTQYF. The DNA for the CDR3 is TGTGCCACCAGCAGAGATTGGGCGACTAGCGGGATTGGGGGTGGCACAGATACGCAGTATTTT.

The chain recombines TRBV2 with TRBJ1-1; the D gene is possibly TRBD1 (5 bases). The CDR3 runs 13 residues. Germline V gene lookup returns CDR1 SNHLY and CDR2 FYNNEI. The V end lost 7 bases, the J end lost 3 bases, and 12 bases lay between the germline ends. For the CDR3, the DNA is TGTGCCAGCAACCCCTCAGGGTACACTGAAGCTTTCTTT. It translates to CASNPSGYTEAFF.

The chain recombines TRBV11-1 with TRBJ2-7, with D maybe TRBD2 (5 bases). V gave up 5 bases and J gave up 2 bases, with 13 bases separating them. The germline V gene has CDR1 SGHAT and CDR2 FQDESV (reference sequence). CDR3 length: 14 residues. The CDR3: CASSLGLETYEQYF. The CDR3 bases are TGTGCCAGCAGCCTCGGACTCGAGACCTACGAGCAGTACTTC.

The rearrangement uses TRBV7-6 and TRBJ1-3, with 7 bases matching TRBD1. CDR3 length: 17 residues. Trimming removed 2 bases from V and 6 bases from J; junction bases left unmatched: 13. Germline-derived CDR1 and CDR2 are SGHVS and FNYEAQ. As DNA, the CDR3 is TGTGCCAGCAGCTTAAAGGCACAGGGGCAATACTCAAACACCATATATTTT. As protein: CASSLKAQGQYSNTIYF.

This chain links TRBV4-1 with TRBJ1-6; 9 nucleotides align to TRBD1. With 5 bases clipped from V and 7 bases from J, the junction kept 15 bases outside the gene matches. This CDR3 contains 18 residues. CDR1 and CDR2 (germline): MGHRA, YSYEKL. The CDR3 loop reads CASSNQGTGSYSNSPLHF. DNA of the CDR3: TGCGCCAGCAGCAATCAGGGGACAGGGTCGTATTCAAATTCACCCCTCCACTTT.

There are many counts of this clone. The chain is built from TRBV2 and TRBJ2-2; TRBD2 might be the D (6 bases). Per germline, CDR1 SNHLY and CDR2 FYNNEI. V dropped 5 bases and J dropped 0 bases, with 10 bases sitting between them. This CDR3 comprises 15 residues. The CDR3 nucleotides read TGTGCCAGCAGTCGGGACTTCACGAACACCGGGGAGCTGTTTTTT. Protein product: CASSRDFTNTGELFF.

Note on this clone: A read error may be the cause here, since a much bigger clone is one base away. In the same sample, other DNA sequences code for this CDR3. This chain uses TRBV12-3 or TRBV12-4 with TRBJ1-1; the match to TRBD1 covers 12 bases. The CDR3 extends over 13 amino acids. V lost 6 bases to trimming and J lost 11 bases; unmatched junction nucleotides: 7. The CDR3 DNA reads TGTGCCAGCAGGGGCCCGGGACAGGGGGCGGCTTTCTTT. Protein sequence: CASRGPGQGAAFF.

The V gene is TRBV6-5, the J gene TRBJ1-1; no reliable D call. The germline CDR1 and CDR2 sequences are MNHEY and SVGAGI. V lost 4 bases and J lost 0, with 9 bases in between. This CDR3 comprises 14 residues. CDR3 nucleotides: TGTGCCAGCAGTTCACAGTTTATGAACACTGAAGCTTTCTTT. Translation gives CASSSQFMNTEAFF.

The chain recombines TRBV30 with TRBJ1-5; TRBD1 matches at 8 bases. The CDR3 length is 15 residues. CDR1 is GTSNPN, CDR2 SVGIG, per germline (reference sequence). Trimming cost V 3 bases and J 2 bases; bases outside gene matches: 6. The CDR3 region has the DNA TGTGCCTGGAGCGGAGGACAGGGAGGCAATCAGCCCCAGCATTTT. Encoded protein: CAWSGGQGGNQPQHF.

The rearrangement links TRBV19 to TRBJ2-1; TRBD2 aligns across 7 bases. The J segment lost 7 bases and the V segment lost 4 bases, leaving 7 bases of the junction unmatched. CDR1 LNHDA and CDR2 SQIVND come from the germline V gene (reference sequence). This CDR3 contains 14 residues. This CDR3 is CASSTLAVGNEQFF. CDR3 sequence (DNA): TGTGCCAGTAGTACCCTAGCGGTCGGTAATGAGCAGTTCTTC.

In nucleotides, the CDR3 is TGTGCCAGCAGCCTCAGGACAGGTCCTCCCGGCGAGCAGTACTTC. The encoded protein is CASSLRTGPPGEQYF. This chain links TRBV9 with TRBJ2-7; 7 positions agree with TRBD1. Germline CDR1 and CDR2: SGDLS and YYNGEE. Unmatched junction bases numbered 13, after V lost 4 bases and J lost 6 bases. The CDR3 loop spans 15 amino acids.

The gene calls are TRBV19 and TRBJ1-1, with 8 nucleotides matching TRBD1. Germline V gene lookup returns CDR1 LNHDA and CDR2 SQIVND (reference sequence). J gave up 3 bases and V 2 bases, and 8 bases lay outside the gene matches. The CDR3 spans 16 residues. As DNA, the CDR3 is TGTGCCAGTAGTATAACAGGGGGTCTAACACACACTGAAGCTTTCTTT. It specifies CASSITGGLTHTEAFF.

Here the CDR3 reads CASSLKSQNTGELFF. The CDR3 region has the DNA TGTGCCAGCAGCCTAAAAAGCCAAAACACCGGGGAGCTGTTTTTT. This chain links TRBV7-3 with TRBJ2-2; D uncertain. Germline V gene lookup returns CDR1 SGHTA and CDR2 FQGTGA. V lost 5 bases and J lost 2, with 12 bases in between. This CDR3 is built from 15 residues. The complete variable domain, with remaining parts taken from reference TRBV7-3 and TRBJ2-2, reads GAGVSQTPSNKVTEKGKYVELRCDPISGHTALYWYRQSLGQGPEFLIYFQGTGAADDSGLPNDRFFAVRPEGSVSTLKIQRTERGDSAVYLCASSLKSQNTGELFFGEGSRLTVL.

This clone has more than one count but fewer than ten. The CDR3 bases are TGCGCCAGCAGCGAGGGGGCGTCCTCCTACGGAAACACCATATATTTT. Its protein product is CASSEGASSYGNTIYF. The chain is built from TRBV5-1 and TRBJ1-3, with TRBD1 matching over 7 bases. This CDR3 comprises 16 residues. V lost 4 bases, J lost 4 bases, and 11 bases stayed unmatched. CDR1 is SGHRS, CDR2 YFSETQ, per germline.

The chain carries TRBV6-5 and TRBJ2-2, with a tentative D call TRBD1 (6 bases). V was pared by 8 bases and J by 7 bases, with 17 bases between. The CDR3 consists of 14 residues. The germline V gene encodes CDR1 MNHEY and CDR2 SVGAGI. CDR3 sequence: CASCKDSPSGELFF. CDR3 nucleotides: TGTGCCAGCTGCAAGGACAGCCCGAGCGGGGAGCTGTTTTTT.